Reported below is one T cell receptor beta chain. Antigen: not known. This entry comes from a study of cytomegalovirus exposure and HLA in healthy donors. Vbeta (60) and Jbeta (13) primers were used in the PCR. The repertoire was sequenced with immunoSEQ multiplex PCR; TCRdb's copy has only in-frame clones and lacks some. The data show fewer than 200,000 clones, with approximately 71% seen just once and about 1.6% held by the top ten. The ends lost 5 bases at V and 5 bases at J; junction bases unmatched: 4. The CDR3 length is 14 residues. Looked up from germline, CDR1 is MNHEY and CDR2 is SMNVEV (reference sequence). Broader study findings: Published work reported that the classifier diagnosed cytomegalovirus status with high specificity and sensitivity.

V usage is TRBV27 and J usage is TRBJ1-2, with 11 bases matching TRBD1. Specimen: PBMCs. This TCR came from a girl between 10 and 17 years old in good health and CMV-seronegative. The CDR3, as DNA: TGTGCCAGCAGTGGGACAGGGGGTTCGTATGGCTACACCTTC. It yields the protein CASSGTGGSYGYTF.